Below, one TCR beta chain is given with its context. The sample belongs to a study of blood T cell repertoires in COVID-19. Profiled with immunoSEQ multiplex PCR; TCRdb holds only in-frame clones, not every one. The table lists about 88,000 clones, 90% of them singletons. Sequenced: peripheral blood. The sequence was obtained from a man between 18 and 29 years old with COVID-19, enrolled during active disease.

The CDR3 is CAWIPTLGEAPLHF. DNA of the CDR3: TGTGCCTGGATCCCTACTCTAGGGGAGGCACCCCTCCACTTT. This rearrangement joins TRBV30 to TRBJ1-6; D perhaps matches TRBD1 (5 bases). This CDR3 has 14 residues. Per germline, CDR1 GTSNPN and CDR2 SVGIG (reference sequence). The V and J ends lost 4 bases and 11 bases respectively, with 18 bases between them. Full variable domain (remainder filled in from reference TRBV30 and TRBJ1-6): SQTIHQWPATLVQPVGSPLSLECTVEGTSNPNLYWYRQAAGRGLQLLFYSVGIGQISSEVPQNLSASRPQDRQFILSSKKLLLSDSGFYLCAWIPTLGEAPLHFGNGTRLTVT.